This TCR beta chain was identified in a study of T cells after yellow fever vaccination. Germline V lookup: CDR1 LGHNA, CDR2 YNFKEQ. Trimming removed 0 bases from V and 3 bases from J, with 12 bases in between. The CDR3 extends over 15 amino acids. TCRdb used MiXCR to reprocess the 5' RACE reads, holding one entry per CDR3 protein. The sample has 300,000 to 350,000 distinct CDR3 sequences; over 3.5% are singletons. This sequence originates from a man aged 18 to 30 who received the YFV17D yellow fever vaccine. Sequenced material: PBMCs, taken 15 days after the yellow fever booster vaccination. The V gene is TRBV4-2, the J gene TRBJ2-7, with D possibly matching TRBD1 (6 bases). The DNA of the CDR3 is TGTGCCAGCAGCCAAGATCTGGGGGCCTACTACGAGCAGTACGTC. It encodes CASSQDLGAYYEQYV.